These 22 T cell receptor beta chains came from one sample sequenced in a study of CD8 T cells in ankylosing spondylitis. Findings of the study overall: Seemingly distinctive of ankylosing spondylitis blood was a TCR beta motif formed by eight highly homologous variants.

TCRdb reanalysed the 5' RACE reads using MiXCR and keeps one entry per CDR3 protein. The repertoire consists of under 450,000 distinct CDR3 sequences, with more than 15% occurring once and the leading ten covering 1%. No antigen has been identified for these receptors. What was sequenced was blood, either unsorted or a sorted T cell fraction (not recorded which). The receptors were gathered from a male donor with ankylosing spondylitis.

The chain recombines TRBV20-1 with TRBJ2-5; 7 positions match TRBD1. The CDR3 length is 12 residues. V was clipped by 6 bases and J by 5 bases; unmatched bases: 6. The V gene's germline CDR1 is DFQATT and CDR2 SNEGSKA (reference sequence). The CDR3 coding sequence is TGCAGTGCACCGACAGGGAGTGAGACCCAGTACTTC. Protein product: CSAPTGSETQYF.

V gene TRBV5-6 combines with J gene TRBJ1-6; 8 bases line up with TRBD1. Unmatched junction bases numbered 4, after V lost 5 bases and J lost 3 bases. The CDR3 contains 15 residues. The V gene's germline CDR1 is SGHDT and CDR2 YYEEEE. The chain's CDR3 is CASSWDRHYNSPLHF. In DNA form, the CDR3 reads TGTGCCAGCAGTTGGGACAGGCACTATAATTCACCCCTCCACTTT.

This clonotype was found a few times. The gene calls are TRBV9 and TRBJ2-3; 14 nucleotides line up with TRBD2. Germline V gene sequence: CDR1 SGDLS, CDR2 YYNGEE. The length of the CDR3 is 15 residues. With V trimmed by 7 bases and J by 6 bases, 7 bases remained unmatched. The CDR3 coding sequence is TGTGCCAGCCCCAGGACTAGCGGGGGGCCGGATACGCAGTATTTT. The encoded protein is CASPRTSGGPDTQYF.

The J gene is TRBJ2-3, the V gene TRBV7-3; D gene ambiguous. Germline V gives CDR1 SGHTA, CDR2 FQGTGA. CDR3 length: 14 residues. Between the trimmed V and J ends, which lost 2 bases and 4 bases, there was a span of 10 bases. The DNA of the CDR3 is TGTGCCAGCAGCTTACAACAGATGGCAGATACGCAGTATTTT. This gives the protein CASSLQQMADTQYF.

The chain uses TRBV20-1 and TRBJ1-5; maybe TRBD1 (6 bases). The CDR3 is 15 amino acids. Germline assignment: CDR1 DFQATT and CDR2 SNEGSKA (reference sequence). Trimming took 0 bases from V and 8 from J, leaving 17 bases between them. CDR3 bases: TGCAGTGCTAGAGATGGTCAGGGGAATAGTAAGCCCCAGCATTTT. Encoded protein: CSARDGQGNSKPQHF.

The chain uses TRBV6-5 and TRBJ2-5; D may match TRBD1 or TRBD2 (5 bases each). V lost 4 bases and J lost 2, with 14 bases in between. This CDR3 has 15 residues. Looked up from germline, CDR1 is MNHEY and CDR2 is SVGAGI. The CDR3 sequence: CASSFEGPRQETQYF. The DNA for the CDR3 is TGTGCCAGCAGTTTTGAGGGACCGAGGCAAGAGACCCAGTACTTC.

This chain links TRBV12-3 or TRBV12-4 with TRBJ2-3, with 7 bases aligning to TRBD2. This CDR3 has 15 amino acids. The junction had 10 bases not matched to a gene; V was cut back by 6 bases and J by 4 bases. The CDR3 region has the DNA TGTGCCAGCAGACCTCGACTAGCAGTTTCAGATACGCAGTATTTT. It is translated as CASRPRLAVSDTQYF.

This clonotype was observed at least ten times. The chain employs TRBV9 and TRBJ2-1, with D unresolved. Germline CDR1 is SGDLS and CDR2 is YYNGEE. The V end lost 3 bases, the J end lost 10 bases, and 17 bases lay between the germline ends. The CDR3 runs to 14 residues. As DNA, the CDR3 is TGTGCCAGCAGCGCCACTCGGACCAGTAGCGAGCAGTTCTTC. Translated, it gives CASSATRTSSEQFF.

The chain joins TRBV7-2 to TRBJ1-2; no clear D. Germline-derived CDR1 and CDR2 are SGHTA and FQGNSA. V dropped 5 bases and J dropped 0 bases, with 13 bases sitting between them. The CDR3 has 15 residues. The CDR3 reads CASSPQALSNYGYTF. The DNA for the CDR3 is TGTGCCAGCAGCCCTCAAGCCCTTTCTAACTATGGCTACACCTTC.

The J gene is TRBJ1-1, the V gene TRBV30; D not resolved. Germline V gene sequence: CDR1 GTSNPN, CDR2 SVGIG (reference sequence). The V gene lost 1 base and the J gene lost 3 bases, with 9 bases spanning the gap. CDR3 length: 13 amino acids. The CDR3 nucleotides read TGTGCCTGGAGTGATTCCGCCGACACTGAAGCTTTCTTT. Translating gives CAWSDSADTEAFF.

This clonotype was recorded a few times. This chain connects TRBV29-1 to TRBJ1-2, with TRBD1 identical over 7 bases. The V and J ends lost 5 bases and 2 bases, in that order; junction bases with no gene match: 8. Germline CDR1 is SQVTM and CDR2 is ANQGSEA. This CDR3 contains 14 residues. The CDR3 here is CSVTSTGDNYGYTF. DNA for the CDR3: TGCAGCGTTACCAGCACAGGGGACAACTATGGCTACACCTTC.

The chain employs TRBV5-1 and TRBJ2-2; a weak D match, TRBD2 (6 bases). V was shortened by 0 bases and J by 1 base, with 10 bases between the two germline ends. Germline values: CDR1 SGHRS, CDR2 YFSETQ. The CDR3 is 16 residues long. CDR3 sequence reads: CASSLDGGKNTGELFF. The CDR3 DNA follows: TGCGCCAGCAGCTTGGATGGGGGGAAGAACACCGGGGAGCTGTTTTTT.

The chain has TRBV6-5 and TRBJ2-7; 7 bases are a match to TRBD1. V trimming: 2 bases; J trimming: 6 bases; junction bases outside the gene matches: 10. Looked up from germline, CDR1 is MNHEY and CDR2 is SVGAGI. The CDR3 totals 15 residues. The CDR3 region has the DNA TGTGCCAGCAGTTACGACGCAGACAGGGATCGCGAGCAGTACTTC. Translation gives CASSYDADRDREQYF.

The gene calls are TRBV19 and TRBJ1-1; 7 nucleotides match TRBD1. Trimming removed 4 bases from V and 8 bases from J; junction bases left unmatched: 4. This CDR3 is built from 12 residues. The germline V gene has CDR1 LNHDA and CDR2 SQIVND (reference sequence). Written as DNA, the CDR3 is TGTGCCAGTAGTAACAGGGGTTCGGAAGCTTTCTTT. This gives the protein CASSNRGSEAFF.

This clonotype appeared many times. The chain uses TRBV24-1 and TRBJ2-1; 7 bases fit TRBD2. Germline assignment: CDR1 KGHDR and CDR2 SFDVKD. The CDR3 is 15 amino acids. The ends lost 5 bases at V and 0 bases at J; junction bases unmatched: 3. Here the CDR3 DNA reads TGTGCCACCAGTGGTGGGAGGGGCTCCTACAATGAGCAGTTCTTC. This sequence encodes CATSGGRGSYNEQFF.

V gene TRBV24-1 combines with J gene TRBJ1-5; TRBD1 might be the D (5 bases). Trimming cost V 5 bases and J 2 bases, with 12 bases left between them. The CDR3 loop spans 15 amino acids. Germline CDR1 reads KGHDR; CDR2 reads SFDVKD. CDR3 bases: TGTGCCACCAGTGGCTGGGGGGATGGCAATCAGCCCCAGCATTTT. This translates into CATSGWGDGNQPQHF.

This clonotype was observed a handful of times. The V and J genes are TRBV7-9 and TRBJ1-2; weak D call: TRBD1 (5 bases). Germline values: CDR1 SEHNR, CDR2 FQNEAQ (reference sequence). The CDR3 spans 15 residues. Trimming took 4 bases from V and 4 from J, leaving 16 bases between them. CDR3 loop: CASSSTGGEAYGYTF. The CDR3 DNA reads TGTGCCAGCAGCTCCACCGGGGGGGAGGCCTATGGCTACACCTTC.

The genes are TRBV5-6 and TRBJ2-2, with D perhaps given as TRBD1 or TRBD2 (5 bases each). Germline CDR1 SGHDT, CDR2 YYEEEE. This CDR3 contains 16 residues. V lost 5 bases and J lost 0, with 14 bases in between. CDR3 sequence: CASSYPGRSNTGELFF. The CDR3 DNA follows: TGTGCCAGCAGTTATCCGGGACGATCGAACACCGGGGAGCTGTTTTTT.

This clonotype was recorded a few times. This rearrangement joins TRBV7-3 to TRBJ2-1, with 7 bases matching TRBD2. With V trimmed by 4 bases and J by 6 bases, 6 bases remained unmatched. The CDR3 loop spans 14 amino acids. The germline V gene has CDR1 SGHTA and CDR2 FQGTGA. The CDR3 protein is CASSSGGIGNEQFF. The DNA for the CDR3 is TGTGCCAGCAGCTCCGGGGGGATAGGCAATGAGCAGTTCTTC.

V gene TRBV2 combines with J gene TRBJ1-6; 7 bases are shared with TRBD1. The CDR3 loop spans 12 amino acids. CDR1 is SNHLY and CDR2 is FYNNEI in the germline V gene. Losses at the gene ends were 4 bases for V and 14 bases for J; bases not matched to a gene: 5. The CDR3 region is CASSVQGGTLHF. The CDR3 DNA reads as TGTGCCAGCAGTGTCCAGGGGGGGACCCTCCACTTT.

Here the CDR3 DNA reads TGTGCCAGCTTTAACACAAGGGGATACAATGAGCAGTTCTTC. Protein product: CASFNTRGYNEQFF. J is TRBJ2-1 and V is TRBV5-6; D perhaps matches TRBD1 (5 bases). Germline CDR1 is SGHDT and CDR2 is YYEEEE. The CDR3 consists of 14 residues. Trimming cost V 7 bases and J 4 bases, with 15 bases left between them. The whole variable domain, remainder taken from reference TRBV5-6 and TRBJ2-1, is DAGVTQSPTHLIKTRGQQVTLRCSPKSGHDTVSWYQQALGQGPQFIFQYYEEEERQRGNFPDRFSGHQFPNYSSELNVNALLLGDSALYLCASFNTRGYNEQFFGPGTRLTVL.

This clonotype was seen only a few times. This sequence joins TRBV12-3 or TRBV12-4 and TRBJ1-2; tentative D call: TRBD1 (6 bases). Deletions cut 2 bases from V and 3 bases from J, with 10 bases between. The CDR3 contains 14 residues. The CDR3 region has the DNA TGTGCCAGCAGTTTAAGGGGGGGACACTATGGCTACACCTTC. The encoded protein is CASSLRGGHYGYTF.